Sequencing of this T cell receptor (beta chain) was carried out in a study of blood T cell repertoires in COVID-19. Generated by immunoSEQ multiplex PCR, the TCRdb table keeps only in-frame clones and is missing some. The data show approximately 250,000 clones, with 88% seen just once and approximately 2% held by the top ten. Participants' own reports of clinical history determined their cohort assignment. Trimming pared 0 bases from V and 4 bases from J, leaving 12 bases between. From germline, CDR1 is GTSNPN and CDR2 SVGIG (reference sequence). This CDR3 region has 15 residues. The chain joins TRBV30 to TRBJ2-2; D may be TRBD1 (6 bases). The clonotype comes from a woman aged 55 to 70 in a cohort exposed to, infected with or recovered from COVID-19 (not recorded which). Specimen: PBMCs or T cells enriched from blood (not recorded which). The CDR3 spells CAWSVLRTVTGELFF. CDR3 coding DNA: TGTGCCTGGAGTGTATTAAGGACAGTCACCGGGGAGCTGTTTTTT.